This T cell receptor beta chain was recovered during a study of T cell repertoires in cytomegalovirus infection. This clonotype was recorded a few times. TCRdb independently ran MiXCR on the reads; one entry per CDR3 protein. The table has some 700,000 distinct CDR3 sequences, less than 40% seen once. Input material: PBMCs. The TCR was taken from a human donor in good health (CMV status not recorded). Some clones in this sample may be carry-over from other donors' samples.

Written as DNA, the CDR3 is TGTGCCAGCAGGCCCGGGACTAGCGGGGGGTCGGGAGATACGCAGTATTTT. Protein sequence: CASRPGTSGGSGDTQYF. V usage is TRBV2 and J usage is TRBJ2-3; the match to TRBD2 covers 15 bases. The CDR3 totals 17 residues. From germline, CDR1 is SNHLY and CDR2 FYNNEI. The J segment lost 5 bases and the V segment lost 6 bases, leaving 9 bases of the junction unmatched.